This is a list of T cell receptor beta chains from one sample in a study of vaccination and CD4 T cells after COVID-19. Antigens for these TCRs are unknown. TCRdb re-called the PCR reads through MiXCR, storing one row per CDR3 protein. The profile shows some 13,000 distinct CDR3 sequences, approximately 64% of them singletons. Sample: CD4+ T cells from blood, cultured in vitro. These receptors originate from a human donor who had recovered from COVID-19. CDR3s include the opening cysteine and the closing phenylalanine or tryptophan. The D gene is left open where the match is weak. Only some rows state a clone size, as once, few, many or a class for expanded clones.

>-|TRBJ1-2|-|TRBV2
TGTGCCAGCTACCATCCGCTCAGGGCGGGCTATGGCTACACCTTC
CASYHPLRAGYGYTF
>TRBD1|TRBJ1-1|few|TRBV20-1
TGCAGTGCTAGAGGGGACGGGACAGCTGAAGCTTTCTTT
CSARGDGTAEAFF
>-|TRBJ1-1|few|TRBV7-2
TGTGCCAGCAGCTTATTAGGGGACCACACTGAAGCTTTCTTT
CASSLLGDHTEAFF
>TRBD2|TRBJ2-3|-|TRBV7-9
TGCGCCAGCAGCCCCGGACTAGCGGGAGGGAGTACAGATACGCAGTATTTT
CASSPGLAGGSTDTQYF
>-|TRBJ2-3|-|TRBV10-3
TGTGCCATCAGTGAGTCCCGTCATGGATCCACAGATACGCAGTATTTT
CAISESRHGSTDTQYF
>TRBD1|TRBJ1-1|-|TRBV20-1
TGCAGTGCTAGAGATTCGGGCACAGGGGCTCCGAACACTGAAGCTTTCTTT
CSARDSGTGAPNTEAFF
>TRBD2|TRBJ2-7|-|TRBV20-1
TGCAGTGCTACCGGGACTAGCGGGAGCGGCGAGCAGTACTTC
CSATGTSGSGEQYF
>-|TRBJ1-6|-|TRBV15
TGTGCCACCAGCCCAGGGAGGTTGAACAATTCACCCCTCCACTTT
CATSPGRLNNSPLHF
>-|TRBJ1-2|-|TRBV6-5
TGTGCCAGCAGTTACTCGTCAGGGCGCGGCTACACCTTC
CASSYSSGRGYTF
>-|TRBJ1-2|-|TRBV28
TGTGCCAGCAGCGCCGCGGCGACCTGGGGGGGCTACACCTTC
CASSAAATWGGYTF
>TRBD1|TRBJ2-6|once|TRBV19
TGTGCCAGTAGTAGAGACAGGGGCTACAGCTCTGGGGCCAACGTCCTGACTTTC
CASSRDRGYSSGANVLTF
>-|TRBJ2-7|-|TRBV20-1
TGCAGTGCTAGATTAGGGCACTCTACCTACGAGCAGTACTTC
CSARLGHSTYEQYF
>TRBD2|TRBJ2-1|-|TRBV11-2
TGTGCCAGCAGCTTAGCGACTAGCGGAAAGAGCTCCTACAATGAGCAGTTCTTC
CASSLATSGKSSYNEQFF
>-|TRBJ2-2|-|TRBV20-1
TGCAGTGCTAGGGGCTATACGAACACCGGGGAGCTGTTTTTT
CSARGYTNTGELFF
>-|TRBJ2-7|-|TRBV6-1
TGTGCCACCCCTATGGGGGAGATTTACGAGCAGTACTTC
CATPMGEIYEQYF
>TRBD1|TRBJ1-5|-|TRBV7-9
TGTGCCAGCAGCCAGGGGGCCTATAGCAATCAGCCCCAGCATTTT
CASSQGAYSNQPQHF
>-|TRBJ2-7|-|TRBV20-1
TGCAGCGGTCGCAAAGGAGGCTACGAGCAGTACTTC
CSGRKGGYEQYF
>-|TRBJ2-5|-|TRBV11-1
TGTGCCAGCAGCTACGGTCAGGTACAAGAGACCCAGTACTTC
CASSYGQVQETQYF
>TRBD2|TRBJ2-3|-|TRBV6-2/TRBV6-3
TGTGCCAGCAGTCCCGGGCGCGGGAGGGCCCGGGCAGATACGCAGTATTTT
CASSPGRGRARADTQYF
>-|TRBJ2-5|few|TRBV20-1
TGCAGTGCTATGCCGTATGGGCGTGAGACCCAGTACTTC
CSAMPYGRETQYF
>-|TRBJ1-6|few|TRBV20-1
TGCAGTGCTAGACCCCGGGGGACCAATTCACCCCTCCACTTT
CSARPRGTNSPLHF
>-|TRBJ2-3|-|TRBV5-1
TGCGCCAGCAGCTTGGGAGTGGATACGCAGTATTTT
CASSLGVDTQYF
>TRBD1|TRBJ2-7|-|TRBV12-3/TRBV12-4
TGTGCCAGCACGCAACAGGGGCTGTCCTACGAGCAGTACTTC
CASTQQGLSYEQYF
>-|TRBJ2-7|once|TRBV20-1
TGCAGTGCTAGAGGACTGAGCCAGCCTAACTACGAGCAGTACTTC
CSARGLSQPNYEQYF
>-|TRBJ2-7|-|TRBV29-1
TGCAGCGGCCAGGACGGGAACTACGAGCAGTACTTC
CSGQDGNYEQYF
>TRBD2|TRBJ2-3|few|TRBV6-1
TGTGCCAGCAGTGAACTAGCGGGAGGGCCAGATACGCAGTATTTT
CASSELAGGPDTQYF
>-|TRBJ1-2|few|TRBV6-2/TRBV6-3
TGTGCCAGCAGTTACTCGCCCGGCTGGGGCTATGGCTACACCTTC
CASSYSPGWGYGYTF
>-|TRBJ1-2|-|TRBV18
TGTGCCAGCTCACAGGCCGGGACCCCGGGAGATGGCTACACCTTC
CASSQAGTPGDGYTF
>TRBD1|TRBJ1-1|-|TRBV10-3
TGTGCCATCAGATTACAGGGGACGAACACTGAAGCTTTCTTT
CAIRLQGTNTEAFF
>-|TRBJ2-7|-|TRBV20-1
TGCAGTGCTAGACTTATTAGGGGAACCCTCTACGAGCAGTACTTC
CSARLIRGTLYEQYF
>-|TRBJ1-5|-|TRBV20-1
TGCAGTGCTAGACCCGGGGAGGGAAGACAGCCCCAGCATTTT
CSARPGEGRQPQHF
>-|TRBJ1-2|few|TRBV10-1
TGCGCCAGCAGTGAGTCTAAGTTGGATGGCTACACCTTC
CASSESKLDGYTF
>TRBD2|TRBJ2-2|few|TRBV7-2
TGTGCCAGCAGCCCGCAGGGACTAGCGTTTTTAGCCGGGGAGCTGTTTTTT
CASSPQGLAFLAGELFF
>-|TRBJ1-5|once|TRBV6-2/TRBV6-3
TGTGCCAGCAGTTCCGGGCCTCAGCCCCAGCATTTT
CASSSGPQPQHF
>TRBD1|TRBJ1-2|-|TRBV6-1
TGTGCCAGCAGTGAAGCGTTGGGACAGGGCCATGGCTACACCTTC
CASSEALGQGHGYTF